Presented here are 25 T cell receptor beta chains from one specimen sequenced in a study of beta chain features in type 1 diabetes. The sequenced template was cDNA made from the entire isolated RNA. Repertoires were generated with immunoSEQ multiplex PCR, while TCRdb's copy carries only in-frame clones and drops some. Of 220,000 or so clones in the sample, around 65% were seen once. The sequenced sample consisted of naive CD4+ T cells from blood. The receptors here all came from a man in his thirties or forties in good health.

A word on this clone: One end of the junction does not line up with germline, which may come from a read error. The gene calls are TRBV7-2 and TRBJ2-7; 9 bases agree with TRBD2. This CDR3 has 13 amino acids. Germline CDR1 SGHTA, CDR2 FQGNSA. CDR3 nucleotide sequence: TGTGCCAGCAGCTTAGAACGCGTGGCTAGCGGGGACTTC. Translating gives CASSLERVASGDF.

This CDR3 reads CASSPRDGGSETQYF. DNA for the CDR3: TGTGCCAGCTCACCACGGGACGGTGGCTCGGAGACCCAGTACTTC. This chain uses TRBV18 with TRBJ2-5, with D perhaps TRBD1 or TRBD2 (5 bases each). Trimming left V 1 base short and J 5 bases short, with 14 bases between. Germline V gives CDR1 KGHSH, CDR2 LQKENI. The CDR3 totals 15 residues. Using reference TRBV18 and TRBJ2-5 for the parts outside the CDR3, the full variable domain is NAGVMQNPRHLVRRRGQEARLRCSPMKGHSHVYWYRQLPEEGLKFMVYLQKENIIDESGMPKERFSAEFPKEGPSILRIQQVVRGDSAAYFCASSPRDGGSETQYFGPGTRLLVL.

This clone showed up just a few times. V usage is TRBV29-1 and J usage is TRBJ2-5, with D tentatively TRBD1 or TRBD2 (5 bases each). This CDR3 contains 13 residues. V dropped 7 bases and J dropped 5 bases, with 17 bases sitting between them. Germline loops: CDR1 SQVTM, CDR2 ANQGSEA. The CDR3 bases are TGCAGCGGTACTTATTGGGGGAACGAGACCCAGTACTTC. It specifies CSGTYWGNETQYF.

This clone showed up just a few times. This rearrangement joins TRBV4-1 to TRBJ2-2; D ambiguous. V shed 3 bases and J shed 1 base, with 21 bases lying between them. The CDR3 sequence is 19 residues long. Germline V gene data show CDR1 as MGHRA and CDR2 as YSYEKL. The CDR3 loop reads CASSHQVSARIRNTGELFF. DNA for the CDR3: TGCGCCAGCAGCCATCAGGTGTCCGCACGAATCCGGAACACCGGGGAGCTGTTTTTT.

V is TRBV5-6 and J is TRBJ2-3; 9 bases are a match to TRBD2. The CDR3 has 18 residues. Germline CDR1 reads SGHDT; CDR2 reads YYEEEE. Trimming removed 3 bases from V and 4 bases from J; junction bases left unmatched: 15. As DNA, the CDR3 is TGTGCCAGCAGCTCACTTCGACTTATAGCGGGGGCAGCAGATACGCAGTATTTT. This sequence encodes CASSSLRLIAGAADTQYF.

In this sample, this clone turned up a few times. The chain uses TRBV7-2 and TRBJ2-3; D possibly corresponds to TRBD2 (7 bases). The CDR3 length is 15 residues. V was trimmed by 5 bases and J by 6 bases, leaving 18 bases between them. Per the germline V gene, CDR1 is SGHTA and CDR2 is FQGNSA. The CDR3 nucleotides are TGTGCCAGCAGCACCCGGGGGGCCCGGAAGGATACGCAGTATTTT. This sequence encodes CASSTRGARKDTQYF.

The CDR3 DNA sequence: TGTGCCTGGACCTCTCTGGGGTTACAGTACTTC. Its translation is CAWTSLGLQYF. This rearrangement joins TRBV30 to TRBJ2-7; no firm D call. Trimming removed 4 bases at V and 10 bases at J, with 14 bases between. The germline V gene encodes CDR1 GTSNPN and CDR2 SVGIG (reference sequence). The CDR3 is 11 residues long.

This clone occurred a few times. The chain uses TRBV29-1 and TRBJ2-7; 9 bases agree with TRBD2. The germline gives CDR1 SQVTM, CDR2 ANQGSEA. V trimming: 5 bases; J trimming: 2 bases; junction bases outside the gene matches: 10. The CDR3 runs to 15 residues. CDR3 sequence: CSVLGLSGGTYEQYF. The CDR3, as DNA: TGCAGCGTTCTTGGGTTAAGCGGGGGGACCTACGAGCAGTACTTC.

This chain uses TRBV6-5 with TRBJ1-1, with D unresolved. CDR3 length: 14 amino acids. The V end was cut by 6 bases, the J end by 0 bases, with 11 bases between. Germline CDR1 is MNHEY and CDR2 is SVGAGI. CDR3 nucleotides: TGTGCCAGCAGCGTGGACGGAATGAACACTGAAGCTTTCTTT. It yields the protein CASSVDGMNTEAFF.

The chain combines TRBV28 with TRBJ2-7, with D possibly TRBD2 on 5 matching bases. Germline V gives CDR1 MDHEN, CDR2 SYDVKM. V was clipped by 1 base and J by 6 bases, with 7 bases between them. The CDR3 extends over 12 amino acids. The CDR3 spells CASSLSGFEQYF. The CDR3 region has the DNA TGTGCCAGCAGTTTATCGGGGTTCGAGCAGTACTTC. The full variable domain, its missing parts supplied by reference TRBV28 and TRBJ2-7, is DVKVTQSSRYLVKRTGEKVFLECVQDMDHENMFWYRQDPGLGLRLIYFSYDVKMKEKGDIPEGYSVSREKKERFSLILESASTNQTSMYLCASSLSGFEQYFGPGTRLTVT.

The chain uses TRBV10-3 and TRBJ2-5, with TRBD2 identical over 9 bases. The CDR3 has 18 residues. With 0 bases clipped from V and 4 bases from J, the junction kept 12 bases outside the gene matches. CDR1 ENHRY and CDR2 SYGVKD come from the germline V gene. The CDR3 sequence is CAISESMRGGQERETQYF. CDR3 in DNA: TGTGCCATCAGTGAGTCGATGCGGGGGGGCCAGGAGAGAGAGACCCAGTACTTC.

V and J are TRBV14 and TRBJ2-5, with D possibly TRBD1 on 5 matching bases. Germline CDR1 and CDR2: SGHDN and FVKESK. This CDR3 region has 12 residues. The ends were cut back, 3 bases at V and 4 bases at J, with 6 bases in the middle. In DNA, the CDR3 is TGTGCCAGCAGCCACCAGGGAGAGACCCAGTACTTC. It is translated as CASSHQGETQYF.

In its sample, this clone was seen a few times. This rearrangement joins TRBV29-1 to TRBJ2-4; 7 positions agree with TRBD2. Germline CDR1 SQVTM, CDR2 ANQGSEA. The V gene end was trimmed by 4 bases and the J gene end by 5 bases; junction bases not matched to a gene: 5. The CDR3 consists of 13 residues. The CDR3, as DNA: TGCAGCGTTGCCGGGACTAACCAAAACATTCAGTACTTC. Translation gives CSVAGTNQNIQYF.

This sequence joins TRBV6-6 and TRBJ1-6; 9 nucleotides agree with TRBD1. The CDR3 consists of 15 residues. Per germline, CDR1 MNHNY and CDR2 SVGAGI (reference sequence). V gave up 6 bases and J gave up 3 bases; unmatched junction bases: 3. In DNA form, the CDR3 reads TGTGCCAGCAGGCCGACAGGGGGCTATAATTCACCCCTCCACTTT. Its translation: CASRPTGGYNSPLHF.

This clone came up a few times. The V and J genes are TRBV7-7 and TRBJ2-3; D unresolved. Germline CDR1 reads SSHAT; CDR2 reads FNYEAQ (reference sequence). There are 13 residues in the CDR3. Trimming removed 2 bases at V and 3 bases at J, with 6 bases between. The CDR3 loop reads CASSLQETDTQYF. The DNA of the CDR3 is TGTGCCAGCAGCTTACAGGAGACAGATACGCAGTATTTT.

This clone was detected once. The CDR3 DNA sequence: TGTGCCAGCAGCGTGACAGCTCAAAGAGGGGAGACCCAGTACTTC. Its protein is CASSVTAQRGETQYF. V and J are TRBV9 and TRBJ2-5; either TRBD1 or TRBD2 may supply D (5 bases each). CDR3 length: 15 residues. V was pared by 2 bases and J by 5 bases, with 16 bases between. Germline V gene sequence: CDR1 SGDLS, CDR2 YYNGEE. Based on the CDR3 plus reference TRBV9 and TRBJ2-5, the full variable domain is DSGVTQTPKHLITATGQRVTLRCSPRSGDLSVYWYQQSLDQGLQFLIQYYNGEERAKGNILERFSAQQFPDLHSELNLSSLELGDSALYFCASSVTAQRGETQYFGPGTRLLVL.

The chain couples TRBV15 to TRBJ2-2; a weak D match, TRBD2 (6 bases). This CDR3 has 15 amino acids. Deletions cut 1 base from V and 4 bases from J, with 10 bases between. Per the germline V gene, CDR1 is LNHNV and CDR2 is YYDKDF (reference sequence). As DNA, the CDR3 is TGTGCCACCAGCAGAGGTTCCGGGGGCACCGGGGAGCTGTTTTTT. Translated: CATSRGSGGTGELFF.

The chain has TRBV7-2 and TRBJ2-7; 7 nucleotides align to TRBD2. CDR3 length: 13 amino acids. After removal of 0 bases from V and 12 bases from J, the junction contained 8 bases not matched to a gene. Germline lookup yields CDR1 SGHTA and CDR2 FQGNSA. CDR3: CASSLAQREGRYF. The CDR3 coding sequence is TGTGCCAGCAGCTTAGCTCAGAGGGAGGGCCGGTACTTC.

This clone was detected once. The chain links TRBV10-2 to TRBJ2-7; TRBD2 matches at 11 bases. The V gene's germline CDR1 is WSHSY and CDR2 SAAADI. With 7 bases clipped from V and 7 bases from J, the junction kept 6 bases outside the gene matches. The CDR3 sequence is 13 residues long. CDR3 amino acids: CASTLAGGDEQYF. Here the CDR3 DNA reads TGCGCCAGCACGCTAGCGGGAGGTGATGAGCAGTACTTC.

The chain has TRBV9 and TRBJ2-1, with 7 bases aligning to TRBD2. CDR1 and CDR2 from the germline V gene are SGDLS and YYNGEE. Trimming took 3 bases from V and 4 from J; bases not matched to a gene: 4. The CDR3 spans 14 residues. The CDR3 loop reads CASSATSRYNEQFF. Here the CDR3 DNA reads TGTGCCAGCAGCGCGACTAGCCGTTACAATGAGCAGTTCTTC.

The sample holds one count of this clone. Other DNA sequences within the sample encode an identical CDR3. The chain employs TRBV7-2 and TRBJ2-3, with D hard to call. CDR3 length: 13 residues. Germline loops: CDR1 SGHTA, CDR2 FQGNSA. The V end was cut by 0 bases, the J end by 6 bases, with 7 bases between. The CDR3 loop reads CASSLARTDTQYF. For the CDR3, the DNA is TGTGCCAGCAGCTTAGCGCGGACGGATACGCAGTATTTT.

The J gene is TRBJ2-3, the V gene TRBV25-1, with 14 bases that match TRBD2. This CDR3 is built from 16 residues. CDR1 and CDR2 from the germline V gene are MGHDK and SYGVNS. V lost 6 bases, J lost 0 bases, and 2 bases stayed unmatched. CDR3 bases: TGTGCCAGCAGCGGGACTAGCGGGAGCAGCACAGATACGCAGTATTTT. Its protein is CASSGTSGSSTDTQYF.

The rearrangement links TRBV6-1 to TRBJ2-7; a weak D match, TRBD2 (5 bases). The CDR3 loop spans 13 amino acids. Deletions cut 4 bases from V and 7 bases from J, with 14 bases between. Germline lookup yields CDR1 MNHNS and CDR2 SASEGT. The CDR3 loop reads CASSVNFPGEQYF. Here the CDR3 DNA reads TGTGCCAGCAGTGTTAACTTTCCGGGGGAGCAGTACTTC.

The V and J genes are TRBV9 and TRBJ1-2; 7 bases align to TRBD1. CDR3 length: 13 amino acids. Germline V gives CDR1 SGDLS, CDR2 YYNGEE. Trimming removed 3 bases from V and 8 bases from J; junction bases left unmatched: 7. The CDR3 reads CASSARDSWGYTF. CDR3 DNA: TGTGCCAGCAGCGCCCGGGACAGCTGGGGCTACACCTTC.

The chain combines TRBV4-1 with TRBJ2-3, with TRBD2 matching over 8 bases. The CDR3 is 15 amino acids. Germline CDR1 reads MGHRA; CDR2 reads YSYEKL. The trim removed 1 base at V and 4 bases at J, leaving 4 bases unmatched. CDR3 region: CASSQVGSGADTQYF. As DNA, the CDR3 is TGCGCCAGCAGCCAAGTCGGTAGCGGGGCAGATACGCAGTATTTT.